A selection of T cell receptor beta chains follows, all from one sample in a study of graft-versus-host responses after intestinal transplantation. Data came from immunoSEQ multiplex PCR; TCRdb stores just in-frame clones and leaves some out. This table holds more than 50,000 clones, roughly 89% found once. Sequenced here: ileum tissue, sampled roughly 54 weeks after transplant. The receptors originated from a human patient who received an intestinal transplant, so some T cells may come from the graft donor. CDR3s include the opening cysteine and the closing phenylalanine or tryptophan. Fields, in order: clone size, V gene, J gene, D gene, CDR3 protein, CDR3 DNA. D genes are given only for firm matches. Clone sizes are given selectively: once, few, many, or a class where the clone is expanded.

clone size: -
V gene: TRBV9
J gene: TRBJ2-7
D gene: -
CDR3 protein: CASSVEGDWYEQYF
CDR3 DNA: TGTGCCAGCAGCGTAGAAGGGGATTGGTACGAGCAGTACTTC

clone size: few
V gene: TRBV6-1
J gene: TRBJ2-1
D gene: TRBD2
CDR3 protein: CASSEQGLAGIDEQFF
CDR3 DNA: TGTGCCAGCAGTGAACAGGGGCTAGCGGGAATTGATGAGCAGTTCTTC

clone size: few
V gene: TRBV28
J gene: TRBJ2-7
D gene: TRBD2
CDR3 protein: CASSSMILAESSYEQYF
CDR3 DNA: TGTGCCAGCAGTTCGATGATACTAGCGGAAAGCTCCTACGAGCAGTACTTC

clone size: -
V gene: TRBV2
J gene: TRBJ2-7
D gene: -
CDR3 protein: CASTQGYEQYF
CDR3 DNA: TGTGCCAGCACTCAGGGATACGAGCAGTACTTC

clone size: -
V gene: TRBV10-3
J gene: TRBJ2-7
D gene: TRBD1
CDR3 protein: CAINRGIDEQYF
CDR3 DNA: TGTGCCATCAACAGGGGGATTGACGAGCAGTACTTC

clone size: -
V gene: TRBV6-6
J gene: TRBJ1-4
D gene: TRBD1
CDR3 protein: CASSAQGAANEKLFF
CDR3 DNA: TGTGCCAGCAGTGCACAGGGGGCTGCTAATGAAAAACTGTTTTTT

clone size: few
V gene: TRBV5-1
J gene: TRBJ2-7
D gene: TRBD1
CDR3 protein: CASSPTGTGAYEQYF
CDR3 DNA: TGCGCCAGCAGCCCAACCGGGACAGGGGCCTACGAGCAGTACTTC

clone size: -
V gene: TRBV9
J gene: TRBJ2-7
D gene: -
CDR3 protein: CASSVGRAPYEQYF
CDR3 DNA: TGTGCCAGCAGCGTAGGCAGGGCCCCCTACGAGCAGTACTTC

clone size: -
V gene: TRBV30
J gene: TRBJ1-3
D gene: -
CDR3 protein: CAWSVSGNTIYF
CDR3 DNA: TGTGCCTGGAGTGTGTCAGGAAACACCATATATTTT

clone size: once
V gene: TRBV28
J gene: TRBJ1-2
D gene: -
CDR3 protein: CASSSGYYGYTF
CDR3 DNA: TGTGCCAGCAGTTCTGGGTACTATGGCTACACCTTC

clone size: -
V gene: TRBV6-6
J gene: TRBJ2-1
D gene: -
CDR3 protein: CASSTPSSYNEQFF
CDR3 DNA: TGTGCCAGCAGTACCCCTAGCTCCTACAATGAGCAGTTCTTC

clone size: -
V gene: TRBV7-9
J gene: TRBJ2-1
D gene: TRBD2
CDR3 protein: CASSPRAGTSYNEQFF
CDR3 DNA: TGTGCCAGCAGCCCCCGAGCGGGAACCTCCTACAATGAGCAGTTCTTC